A single T cell receptor beta chain is shown here with its context. This entry comes from a study of T cells after yellow fever vaccination. Germline CDR1 LGHNA, CDR2 YSLEER. V shed 2 bases, J shed 2 bases, and the junction held 11 bases outside the gene matches. The CDR3 contains 18 residues. Synthesis of TCR cDNA relied on 5'RACE template switching, which attached a universal primer site and UMIs. TCRdb fed the 5' RACE reads into MiXCR, producing one record per CDR3 protein. The sample lists roughly 70,000 distinct CDR3 sequences; around 7.3% were seen once. The chain recombines TRBV4-3 with TRBJ2-1; 8 positions match TRBD2. The receptor's source is a man aged 30-40 years who received the YFV17D yellow fever vaccine. The sample consisted of CD8+ T cells sorted from PBMCs, taken on the day of the yellow fever booster vaccination. The CDR3 sequence is CASSQNTIAGYTYNEQFF. CDR3 in DNA: TGCGCCAGCAGCCAAAACACTATAGCGGGATACACCTACAATGAGCAGTTCTTC.